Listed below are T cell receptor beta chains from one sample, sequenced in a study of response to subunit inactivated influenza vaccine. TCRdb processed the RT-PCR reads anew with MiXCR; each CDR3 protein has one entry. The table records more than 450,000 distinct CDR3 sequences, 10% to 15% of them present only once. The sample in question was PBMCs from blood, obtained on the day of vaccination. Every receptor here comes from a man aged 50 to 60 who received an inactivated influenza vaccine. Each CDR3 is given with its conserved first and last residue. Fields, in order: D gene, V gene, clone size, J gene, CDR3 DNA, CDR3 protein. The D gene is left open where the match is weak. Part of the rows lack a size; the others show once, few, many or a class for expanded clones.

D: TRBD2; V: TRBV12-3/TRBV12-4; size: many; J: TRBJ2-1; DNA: TGTGCCAGCATAGCGGGCACGAGCTCCTACAATGAGCAGTTCTTC; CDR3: CASIAGTSSYNEQFF
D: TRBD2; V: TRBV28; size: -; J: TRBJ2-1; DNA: TGTGCCAGCAGTCCCTCGCTTCTCGGGAGGGCGAACAATGAGCAGTTCTTC; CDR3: CASSPSLLGRANNEQFF
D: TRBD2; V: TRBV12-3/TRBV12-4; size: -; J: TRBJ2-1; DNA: TGTGCCAGCACCTTTGCCGTAGCGGGGGGGCTAAATGAGCAGTTCTTC; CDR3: CASTFAVAGGLNEQFF
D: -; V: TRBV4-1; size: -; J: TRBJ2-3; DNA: TGCGCCAGCAGCCAAGATCGGACCGGCACAGATACGCAGTATTTT; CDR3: CASSQDRTGTDTQYF
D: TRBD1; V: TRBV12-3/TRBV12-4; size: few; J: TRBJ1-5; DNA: TGTGCCAGCAGCACTGGGACAGCGAGGCAGCCCCAGCATTTT; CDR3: CASSTGTARQPQHF
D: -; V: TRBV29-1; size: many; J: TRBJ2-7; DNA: TGCAGCGTTGTCTTCCCCGGCCAGGTAGACTACGAGCAGTACTTC; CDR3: CSVVFPGQVDYEQYF
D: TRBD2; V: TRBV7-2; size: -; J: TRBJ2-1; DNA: TGTGCCAGCAGCTTAACACTAGCGGGAGGTTTGTACAATGAGCAGTTCTTC; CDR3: CASSLTLAGGLYNEQFF
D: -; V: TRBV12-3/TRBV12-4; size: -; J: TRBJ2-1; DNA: TGTGCCAGCAGTTTATTACCGGGGCAGCTCTCCTACGAGCAGTTCTTC; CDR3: CASSLLPGQLSYEQFF
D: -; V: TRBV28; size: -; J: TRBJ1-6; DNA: TGTGCCAGCAGTCCGCCAGGAAATTCACCCCTCCACTTT; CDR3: CASSPPGNSPLHF
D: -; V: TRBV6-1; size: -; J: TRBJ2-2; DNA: TGTGCCAGCAGACCTATGGGGGTCGGCCGCACCGGGGAGCTGTTTTTT; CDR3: CASRPMGVGRTGELFF
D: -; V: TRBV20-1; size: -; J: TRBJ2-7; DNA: TGCAGTGCTAAGAAGCCCCCGGGGAACGAGCAGTACTTC; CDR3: CSAKKPPGNEQYF
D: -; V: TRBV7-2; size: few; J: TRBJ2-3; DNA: TGTGCCAGCAGCTTAGTGACCGGGAGCCCCACAGATACGCAGTATTTT; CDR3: CASSLVTGSPTDTQYF
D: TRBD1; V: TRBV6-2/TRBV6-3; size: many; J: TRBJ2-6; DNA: TGTGCCAGCAGTTTGACAGGGGGCTCATCTGGGGCCAACGTCCTGACTTTC; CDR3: CASSLTGGSSGANVLTF
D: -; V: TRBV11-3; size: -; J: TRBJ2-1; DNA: TGTGCCAGCAGCCGAGACCAAATAAACAATGAGCAGTTCTTC; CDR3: CASSRDQINNEQFF
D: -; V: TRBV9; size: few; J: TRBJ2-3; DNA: TGTGCCAGCAGCGGACAGAGGACAGATACGCAGTATTTT; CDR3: CASSGQRTDTQYF
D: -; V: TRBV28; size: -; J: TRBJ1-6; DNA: TGTGCCAGCAGTTTACAGAGGACTTCACCCCTCCACTTT; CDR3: CASSLQRTSPLHF
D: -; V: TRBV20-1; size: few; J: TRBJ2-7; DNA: TGCAGTGCTAGAAGTCCACCTTCCTACGAGCAGTACTTC; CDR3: CSARSPPSYEQYF
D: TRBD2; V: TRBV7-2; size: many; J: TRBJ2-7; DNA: TGTGCCAGCAGCACCTCCGGGACTAGTTTTTACGAGCAGTACTTC; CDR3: CASSTSGTSFYEQYF
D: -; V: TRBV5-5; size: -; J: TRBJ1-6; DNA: TGTGCCAGCAGCTTGGGGCAGGGAGGCTCGCCTGTGGATTCACCCCTCCACTTT; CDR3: CASSLGQGGSPVDSPLHF
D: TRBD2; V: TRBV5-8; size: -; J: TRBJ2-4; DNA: TGTGCCAGCAGCCCCGGGACTTTCGGGGGGTCCAAAAACATTCAGTACTTC; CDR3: CASSPGTFGGSKNIQYF
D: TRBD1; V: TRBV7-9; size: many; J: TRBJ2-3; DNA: TGTGCCAGCAGCTTACGAGGACAGGGGTACTCAGATACGCAGTATTTT; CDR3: CASSLRGQGYSDTQYF
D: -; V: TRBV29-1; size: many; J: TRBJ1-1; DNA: TGCAGCGTTGGCAGATTTAACACTGAAGCTTTCTTT; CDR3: CSVGRFNTEAFF
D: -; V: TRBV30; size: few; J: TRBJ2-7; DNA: TGTGCCTGGAGTGCCTTAAACGAGCAGTACTTC; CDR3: CAWSALNEQYF
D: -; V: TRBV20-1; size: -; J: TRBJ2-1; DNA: TGCAGTGCTAGAGCTAAAGAACAGCAGTTCTTC; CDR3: CSARAKEQQFF
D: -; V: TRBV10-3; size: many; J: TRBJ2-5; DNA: TGTGCCATCAGTACCAGGGGACGCGAGACCCAGTACTTC; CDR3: CAISTRGRETQYF
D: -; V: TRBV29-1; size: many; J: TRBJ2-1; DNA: TGCAGCGTTGACTTGCGGAGGAGCTCCTACAATGAGCAGTTCTTC; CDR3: CSVDLRRSSYNEQFF
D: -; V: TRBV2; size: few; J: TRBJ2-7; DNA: TGTGCCAGCAGTGGTCAGGACACTTACGAGCAGTACTTC; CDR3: CASSGQDTYEQYF
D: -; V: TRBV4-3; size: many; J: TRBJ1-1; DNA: TGCGCCAGCAGCCAAGAGGACTGGAACACTGAAGCTTTCTTT; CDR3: CASSQEDWNTEAFF
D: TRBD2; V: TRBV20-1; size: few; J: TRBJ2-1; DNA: TGCAGTGCTAGAATTCAGGTAGCGGGGAAATACAATGAGCAGTTCTTC; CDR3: CSARIQVAGKYNEQFF
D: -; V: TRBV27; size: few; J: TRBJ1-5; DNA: TGTGCCAGCAGTTGGAGCTACAATCAGCCCCAGCATTTT; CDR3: CASSWSYNQPQHF
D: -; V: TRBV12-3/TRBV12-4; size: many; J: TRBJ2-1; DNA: TGTGCCAGCAGCCATACAGGGAATGAGCAGTTCTTC; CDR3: CASSHTGNEQFF
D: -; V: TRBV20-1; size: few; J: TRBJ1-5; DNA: TGCAGTGCTAGAGAGTTCGAAGGAGGGTTCGGTCAGCCCCAGCATTTT; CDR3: CSAREFEGGFGQPQHF
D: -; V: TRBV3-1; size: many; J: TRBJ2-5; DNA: TGTGCCAGCAGCCAAGCGGGGGCAGGCGAGACCCAGTACTTC; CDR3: CASSQAGAGETQYF
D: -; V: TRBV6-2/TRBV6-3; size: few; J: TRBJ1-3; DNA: TGTGCCAGCAGCTACCTCGGAAACACCATATATTTT; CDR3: CASSYLGNTIYF
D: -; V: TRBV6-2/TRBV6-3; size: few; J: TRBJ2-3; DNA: TGTGCCAGCAGTTACTCGAGTAGAACAGATACGCAGTATTTT; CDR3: CASSYSSRTDTQYF
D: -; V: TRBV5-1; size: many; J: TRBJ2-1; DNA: TGCGCCAGCAGGGCCGCCGGGACAACCAGGGGAAATGAGCAGTTCTTC; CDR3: CASRAAGTTRGNEQFF
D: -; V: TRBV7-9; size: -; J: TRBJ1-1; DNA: TGTGCCAGCACCCGGTACACTGAAGCTTTCTTT; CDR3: CASTRYTEAFF
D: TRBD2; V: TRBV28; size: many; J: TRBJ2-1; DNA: TGTGCCAGCAGTTTTCCCCGACTAGCGGGAGGGATTCGAAGCTCCTACAATGAGCAGTTCTTC; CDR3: CASSFPRLAGGIRSSYNEQFF
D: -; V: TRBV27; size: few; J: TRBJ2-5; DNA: TGTGCCAGCAGTTTAAGACGACGAGAGACCCAGTACTTC; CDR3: CASSLRRRETQYF
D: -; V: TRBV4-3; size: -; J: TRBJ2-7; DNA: TGCGCCAGCAGCCAAGCGACACAGCAACATTCCTACGAGCAGTACTTC; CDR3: CASSQATQQHSYEQYF
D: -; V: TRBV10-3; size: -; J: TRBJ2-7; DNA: TGTGCCATCAGCTCCGGACCCCTGAATTACGAGCAGTACTTC; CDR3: CAISSGPLNYEQYF
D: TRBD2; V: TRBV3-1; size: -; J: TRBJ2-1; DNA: TGTGCCAGCAGCCAGCCCCCCACTAGCGGAGAAAACAATGAGCAGTTCTTC; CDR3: CASSQPPTSGENNEQFF
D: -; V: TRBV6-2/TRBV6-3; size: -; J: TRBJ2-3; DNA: TGTGCCAGCAGTTACTACCACGCAGGCACAGATACGCAGTATTTT; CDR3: CASSYYHAGTDTQYF
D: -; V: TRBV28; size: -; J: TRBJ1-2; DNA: TGTGCCAGCACCCTAGTCGGCGCGCTCGGCTATGGCTACACCTTC; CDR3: CASTLVGALGYGYTF
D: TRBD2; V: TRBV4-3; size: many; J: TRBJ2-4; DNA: TGCGCCAGCAGCCGAACGATAGCGGGAGGTTCGAACATTCAGTACTTC; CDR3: CASSRTIAGGSNIQYF
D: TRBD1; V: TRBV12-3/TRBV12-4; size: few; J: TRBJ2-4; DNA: TGTGCCAGCAGTTGGGGACAGGCGAACATTCAGTACTTC; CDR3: CASSWGQANIQYF
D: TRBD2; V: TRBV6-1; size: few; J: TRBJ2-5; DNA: TGTGCCAGCGGACTAGCGGAATCCCAAGAGACCCAGTACTTC; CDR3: CASGLAESQETQYF
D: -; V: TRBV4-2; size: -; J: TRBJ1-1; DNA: TGTGCCAGCAGCCAAGATCCGGGAGCGCCATGGACTGAAGCTTTCTTT; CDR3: CASSQDPGAPWTEAFF
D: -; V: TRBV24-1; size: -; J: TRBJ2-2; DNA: TGTGCCACCCGGAGCGGTCCCGGGGAGCTGTTTTTT; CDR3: CATRSGPGELFF
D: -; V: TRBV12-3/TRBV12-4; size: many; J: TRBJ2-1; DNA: TGTGCCAGCAGTCCTCACCAAGGGGGGGGCGGATACAATGAGCAGTTCTTC; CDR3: CASSPHQGGGGYNEQFF
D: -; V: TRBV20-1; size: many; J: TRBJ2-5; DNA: TGCAGTGCCCAAAGGGGGAGCACCCAAGAGACCCAGTACTTC; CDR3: CSAQRGSTQETQYF
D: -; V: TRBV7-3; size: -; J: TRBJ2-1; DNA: TGTGCCAGCAGCGCACAGGGATATGAGCAGTTCTTC; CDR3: CASSAQGYEQFF
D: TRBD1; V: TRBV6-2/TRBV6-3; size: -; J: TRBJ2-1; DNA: TGTGCCAGCAGTTACACGGGACAGACGCCAGCCTTCTTC; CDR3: CASSYTGQTPAFF